This TCR beta chain was recorded in a study of T cells after yellow fever vaccination. UMIs were added to TCR cDNA along with a universal primer site when it was made by 5'RACE template switching. TCRdb re-called the 5' RACE reads through MiXCR, storing one row per CDR3 protein. Seen here are a few hundred thousand distinct CDR3 sequences, roughly an eighth observed once, and the top ten hold about 3%. V was pared by 3 bases and J by 5 bases, with 7 bases of the junction left unmatched. This CDR3 spans 15 amino acids. CDR1 DFQATT and CDR2 SNEGSKA come from the germline V gene (reference sequence). The rearrangement links TRBV20-1 to TRBJ1-5, with 10 bases lining up with TRBD1. The TCR originated in a man younger than 35 who received the YFV17D yellow fever vaccine. The sequences come from CD4+ T cells sorted from PBMCs, collected 15 days after the yellow fever booster vaccination. DNA of the CDR3: TGCAGTGCTAGGGGACAGGGGATGTATGATCAGCCCCAGCATTTT. Its translation: CSARGQGMYDQPQHF.